This TCR beta chain comes out of a study of Ad26.COV2.S vaccination and SARS-CoV-2 variants. Study-wide results and limits: Non-spike TCR breadth was similar in vaccine and placebo recipients.

Clones were read by immunoSEQ multiplex PCR, and TCRdb kept only the in-frame ones, dropping some. The table records some 520,000 clones, 87% of them present only once. For this clone: Its target is not known.

V gave up 2 bases and J gave up 11 bases, with 15 bases separating them. The CDR3 is 13 amino acids. As to treatment: 19 received Ad26.COV2.S at low or high dose, single or two shots; about five received placebo; per-sample allocation not given. On day 63 after the first injection, vaccine and placebo recipients gave samples. V and J are TRBV12-3 or TRBV12-4 and TRBJ1-1; tentatively, D is TRBD1 (5 bases). The material was peripheral blood, obtained in a trial of Ad26.COV2.S vaccine versus placebo. This TCR was recovered from a person aged 18-65 years who received the Ad26.COV2.S COVID-19 vaccine or a placebo. CDR3 nucleotides: TGTGCCAGCAGTTTAATTGAGGGGATTGAGGCTTTCTTT. It specifies CASSLIEGIEAFF.